These 15 T cell receptor beta chains were all obtained from the same sample, sequenced in a study of cytomegalovirus exposure and HLA in healthy donors. This PCR relied on a set of 60 Vbeta primers and 13 Jbeta primers. TCRdb keeps only in-frame clones here, not all; method: immunoSEQ multiplex PCR. The sample carries about 170,000 clones, around 81% recorded once. Material for sequencing was PBMCs. These receptors all come from a woman under 40 in good health and CMV-seropositive.

The chain employs TRBV28 and TRBJ2-7; TRBD1 agrees at 11 bases. With 6 bases clipped from V and 3 bases from J, the junction kept 7 bases outside the gene matches. Germline loops: CDR1 MDHEN, CDR2 SYDVKM. The CDR3 has 15 amino acids. The CDR3, as DNA: TGTGCCAGCAGACTAGGGACAGGGGGACTCTACGAGCAGTACTTC. This translates into CASRLGTGGLYEQYF.

This rearrangement joins TRBV5-1 to TRBJ2-7; the match to TRBD1 covers 9 bases. The CDR3 loop spans 16 amino acids. CDR1 SGHRS and CDR2 YFSETQ come from the germline V gene. V gave up 0 bases and J gave up 5 bases; unmatched junction bases: 9. The CDR3 loop is CASSLGTGTGFHEQYF. The DNA for the CDR3 is TGCGCCAGCAGCTTGGGGACAGGGACAGGGTTCCACGAGCAGTACTTC.

The rearrangement joins TRBV29-1 to TRBJ2-7; TRBD2 aligns across 8 bases. CDR3 length equals 14 residues. V lost 2 bases and J lost 6; bases outside the gene matches: 9. The germline V gene encodes CDR1 SQVTM and CDR2 ANQGSEA. CDR3 DNA sequence: TGCAGCGTTGAACCCAGCGGGAGTTTCTCCGAGCAGTACTTC. Translated: CSVEPSGSFSEQYF.

This chain joins TRBV6-6 and TRBJ1-1; TRBD1 agrees at 7 bases. The V gene's germline CDR1 is MNHNY and CDR2 SVGAGI (reference sequence). This CDR3 has 16 residues. With 4 bases clipped from V and 0 bases from J, the junction kept 8 bases outside the gene matches. CDR3: CASSFKGGGLNTEAFF. The DNA for the CDR3 is TGTGCCAGCAGTTTCAAAGGAGGGGGCTTGAACACTGAAGCTTTCTTT.

This clone has only one observation. The chain combines TRBV7-7 with TRBJ2-1; D may be TRBD1 (6 bases). This CDR3 is 14 amino acids long. V was shortened by 6 bases and J by 6 bases, with 15 bases between the two germline ends. Looked up from germline, CDR1 is SSHAT and CDR2 is FNYEAQ (reference sequence). The CDR3 loop reads CASRRLTGSNEQFF. CDR3 DNA: TGTGCCAGCAGACGATTAACAGGGAGCAATGAGCAGTTCTTC.

V usage is TRBV7-2 and J usage is TRBJ2-5; D is perhaps TRBD1 (6 bases). The CDR3 covers 15 residues. CDR1 and CDR2 from the germline V gene are SGHTA and FQGNSA. The germline V and J ends were trimmed by 5 bases and 5 bases, with 18 bases remaining between them. The CDR3, as DNA: TGTGCCAGCAGCCTAATATACAGGGCTACGGAGACCCAGTACTTC. Translated: CASSLIYRATETQYF.

The chain couples TRBV7-9 to TRBJ2-3; 8 bases are shared with TRBD2. The germline V gene has CDR1 SEHNR and CDR2 FQNEAQ (reference sequence). V was pared by 2 bases and J by 3 bases, with 10 bases of the junction left unmatched. The CDR3 totals 17 residues. CDR3 region: CASSLNVRAGGTDTQYF. The CDR3 nucleotides read TGTGCCAGCAGCTTAAACGTAAGGGCGGGGGGAACAGATACGCAGTATTTT. The complete variable domain, with remaining parts taken from reference TRBV7-9 and TRBJ2-3, reads DTGVSQNPRHKITKRGQNVTFRCDPISEHNRLYWYRQTLGQGPEFLTYFQNEAQLEKSRLLSDRFSAERPKGSFSTLEIQRTEQGDSAMYLCASSLNVRAGGTDTQYFGPGTRLTVL.

V gene TRBV28 combines with J gene TRBJ1-1; the match to TRBD1 covers 10 bases. The junction had 8 bases not matched to a gene; V was cut back by 5 bases and J by 5 bases. Per germline, CDR1 MDHEN and CDR2 SYDVKM. This CDR3 contains 15 residues. The CDR3 coding sequence is TGTGCCAGCAGTCCTACCCCGGACAGGGGGACTGAAGCTTTCTTT. Protein product: CASSPTPDRGTEAFF. The full variable domain, with the rest looked up from reference TRBV28 and TRBJ1-1, is DVKVTQSSRYLVKRTGEKVFLECVQDMDHENMFWYRQDPGLGLRLIYFSYDVKMKEKGDIPEGYSVSREKKERFSLILESASTNQTSMYLCASSPTPDRGTEAFFGQGTRLTVV.

The chain combines TRBV29-1 with TRBJ1-1; D call uncertain. Per germline, CDR1 SQVTM and CDR2 ANQGSEA. V lost 5 bases and J 5 bases, leaving 18 bases between the germline ends. The CDR3 has 14 residues. CDR3 region: CSVSYRGFRTEAFF. The DNA for the CDR3 is TGCAGCGTTTCGTATAGAGGGTTTCGTACTGAAGCTTTCTTT.

The chain is built from TRBV7-9 and TRBJ1-1; no clear D gene. This CDR3 spans 14 amino acids. Germline V CDR1 and CDR2: SEHNR, FQNEAQ (reference sequence). V lost 0 bases, J lost 1 base, and 6 bases lay in between. CDR3 sequence reads: CASSLASQNTEAFF. The CDR3 DNA sequence: TGTGCCAGCAGCTTAGCGAGCCAGAACACTGAAGCTTTCTTT.

V and J are TRBV5-1 and TRBJ2-1; 9 bases are shared with TRBD1. Germline values: CDR1 SGHRS, CDR2 YFSETQ. The CDR3 sequence is 18 residues long. After removal of 2 bases from V and 3 bases from J, the junction contained 12 bases not matched to a gene. CDR3 sequence (DNA): TGCGCCAGCAGCTTTTTTAGCCGTCGACAGGGGGTCTACAATGAGCAGTTCTTC. Amino acids: CASSFFSRRQGVYNEQFF.

This clone has only a few counts. The chain employs TRBV25-1 and TRBJ2-1; no clear D. This CDR3 has 13 residues. The germline V gene has CDR1 MGHDK and CDR2 SYGVNS. Trimming left V 5 bases short and J 1 base short, with 6 bases between. CDR3 nucleotides: TGTGCCAGCAGTCCGGTTTCCTACAATGAGCAGTTCTTC. Its translation: CASSPVSYNEQFF.

V usage is TRBV19 and J usage is TRBJ1-5; a possible D gene is TRBD1 (6 bases). The CDR3 has 14 amino acids. V was clipped by 3 bases and J by 11 bases, with 17 bases between them. From germline, CDR1 is LNHDA and CDR2 SQIVND (reference sequence). CDR3 protein: CASSIARGGLTQHF. The CDR3 DNA reads as TGTGCCAGTAGTATCGCCAGGGGTGGATTGACCCAGCATTTT.

This clone was seen just once. This chain connects TRBV6-6 to TRBJ2-7, with 9 bases that match TRBD1. The CDR3 is 15 amino acids. J gave up 6 bases and V 4 bases, and 10 bases lay outside the gene matches. Per germline, CDR1 MNHNY and CDR2 SVGAGI (reference sequence). CDR3 DNA sequence: TGTGCCAGCAGTTCCGCAACGGGACAGGGCTCCGAGCAGTACTTC. The encoded protein is CASSSATGQGSEQYF.

V usage is TRBV21-1 and J usage is TRBJ2-7; the D segment call TRBD1 is taken from the table without a DNA check. TRBV21-1 is an annotated pseudogene. The CDR3 consists of 14 residues. The CDR3 is CASSILGGTGPQYF. CDR3 DNA: TGTGCCAGCAGCATCCTGGGGGGGACAGGGCCTCAGTACTTC.